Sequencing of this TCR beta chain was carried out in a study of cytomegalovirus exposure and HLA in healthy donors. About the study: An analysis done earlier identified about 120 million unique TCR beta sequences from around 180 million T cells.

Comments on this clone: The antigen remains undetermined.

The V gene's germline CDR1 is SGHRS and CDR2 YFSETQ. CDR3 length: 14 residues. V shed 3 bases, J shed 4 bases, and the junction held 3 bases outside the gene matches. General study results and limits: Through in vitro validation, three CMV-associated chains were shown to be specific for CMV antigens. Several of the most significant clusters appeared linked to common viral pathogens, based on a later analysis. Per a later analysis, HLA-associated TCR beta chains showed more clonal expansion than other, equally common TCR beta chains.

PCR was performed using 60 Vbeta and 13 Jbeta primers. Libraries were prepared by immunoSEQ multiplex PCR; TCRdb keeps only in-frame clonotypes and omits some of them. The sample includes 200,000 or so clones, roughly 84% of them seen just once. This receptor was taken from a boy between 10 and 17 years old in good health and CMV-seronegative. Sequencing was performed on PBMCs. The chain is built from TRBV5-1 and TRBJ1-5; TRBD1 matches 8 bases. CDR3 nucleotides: TGCGCCAGCAGCTCACAGGGGGGGAATCAGCCCCAGCATTTT. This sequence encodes CASSSQGGNQPQHF.